This T cell receptor beta chain was captured in a study of OX40 agonist ivuxolimab in advanced cancers. About the research overall: Past anti-PD-1, anti-PD-L1 or anti-CTLA-4 therapy was accepted, and 40% to 45% had received some. Partial responses were recorded for three patients, including one with hepatocellular carcinoma and two with cutaneous melanoma.

Study findings and constraints: Average numbers of expanded clones were greater in CD8+ T cells than in CD4+. Among the least clonally expanded were partial responders at 0.1-3.0 mg/kg.

Repertoires were generated with immunoSEQ multiplex PCR, while TCRdb's copy carries only in-frame clones and drops some. This table holds about 35,000 clones, 65% to 85% found once. A note on this clone: The antigen is not known.

The CDR3 is 14 amino acids. Trimming removed 4 bases from V and 0 bases from J, with 8 bases in between. The germline gives CDR1 SGHTA, CDR2 FQGNSA. The chain joins TRBV7-2 to TRBJ2-3; D is perhaps TRBD2 (5 bases). Source: CD4+ or CD8+ T cells sorted from blood, taken in a trial of the OX40 agonist ivuxolimab. The sequence was obtained from an adult with an advanced solid tumor such as melanoma, head and neck, liver or kidney cancer. CDR3 amino acids: CASSSRRSTDTQYF. The CDR3 nucleotides read TGTGCCAGCAGCTCCCGGAGGAGCACAGATACGCAGTATTTT.